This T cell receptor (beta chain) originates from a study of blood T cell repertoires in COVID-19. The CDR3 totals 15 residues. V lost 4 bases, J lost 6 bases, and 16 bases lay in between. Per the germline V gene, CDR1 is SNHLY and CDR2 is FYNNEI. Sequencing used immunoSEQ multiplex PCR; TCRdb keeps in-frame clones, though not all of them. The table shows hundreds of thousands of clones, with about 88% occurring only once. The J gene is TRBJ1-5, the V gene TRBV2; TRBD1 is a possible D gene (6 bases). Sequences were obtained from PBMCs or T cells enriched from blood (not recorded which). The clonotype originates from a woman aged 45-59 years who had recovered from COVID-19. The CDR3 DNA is TGTGCCAGCAGTGGGGGGACACCGGGATTTCAGCCCCAGCATTTT. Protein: CASSGGTPGFQPQHF.